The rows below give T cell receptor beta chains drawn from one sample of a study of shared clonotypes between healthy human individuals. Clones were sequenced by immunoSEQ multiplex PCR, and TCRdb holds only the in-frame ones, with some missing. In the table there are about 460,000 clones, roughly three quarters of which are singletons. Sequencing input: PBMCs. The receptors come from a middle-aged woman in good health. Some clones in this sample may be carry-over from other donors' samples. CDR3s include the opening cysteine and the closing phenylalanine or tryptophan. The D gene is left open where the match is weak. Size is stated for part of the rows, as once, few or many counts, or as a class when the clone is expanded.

TGCAGCGCCTCACGTCGCGGCGATGAGCAGTTCTTC	CSASRRGDEQFF	TRBJ2-1	TRBV29-1	NA	12	NA
TGTGCCAGCAGTCCCCGGGGACTAGCGGGACCACCCGACACCGGGGAGCTGTTTTTT	CASSPRGLAGPPDTGELFF	TRBJ2-2	TRBV7-9	TRBD2	19	NA
TGTGCCAGCAGTCAGGCCCACGAGCAGTACTTC	CASSQAHEQYF	TRBJ2-7	TRBV6-5	NA	11	NA
TGTGCCAGCAGCCCCCGCCACGGAGGGCCCTACGAGCAGTACTTC	CASSPRHGGPYEQYF	TRBJ2-7	TRBV11-1	NA	15	few
TGTGCCAGCAGACGGGACAGGGGGCGGACCGGGGAGCTGTTTTTT	CASRRDRGRTGELFF	TRBJ2-2	TRBV7-3	TRBD1	15	NA
TGCGCCAGCAGCCAAGATGTGGGGGACGCGAAGCCCCAGCATTTT	CASSQDVGDAKPQHF	TRBJ1-5	TRBV4-3	NA	15	NA
TGTGCCAGCAGCTTAAGGGGCCCCCGGACTAGCGGGACTCGAGAGACCCAGTACTTC	CASSLRGPRTSGTRETQYF	TRBJ2-5	TRBV11-2	TRBD2	19	many
TGTGCCAGTAGTATCTTGTCCGGACAGCTCATCTATGGCTACACCTTC	CASSILSGQLIYGYTF	TRBJ1-2	TRBV19	NA	16	NA
TGTGCCAGCAGCCCCCGTCCCTCGGCAGGGGATACGCAGTATTTT	CASSPRPSAGDTQYF	TRBJ2-3	TRBV6-1	NA	15	few
TGTGCCAGCAGCTTAGGGGTAGCGGGAGGGCCTGTCGACGAGCAGTACTTC	CASSLGVAGGPVDEQYF	TRBJ2-7	TRBV7-2	TRBD2	17	NA
TGTGCCAGCAGCCCCCGTCCCAGGGGGGAGGTGGAGACCCAGTACTTC	CASSPRPRGEVETQYF	TRBJ2-5	TRBV7-3	NA	16	NA
TGTGCCACCAGCAGAATGAGACTAGCGGGTGGTTCTGAGCAGTTCTTC	CATSRMRLAGGSEQFF	TRBJ2-1	TRBV15	TRBD2	16	NA
TGTGCCAGCAGTAAGCGGACTAGCGGGATAGGAAATGAGCAGTTCTTC	CASSKRTSGIGNEQFF	TRBJ2-1	TRBV6-6	TRBD2	16	NA
TGTGCCAGCACCCCTACGGGACAGGGGGCGGTTCAGCCCCAGCATTTT	CASTPTGQGAVQPQHF	TRBJ1-5	TRBV28	TRBD1	16	NA
TGTGCCGTACAGACCGGTGGCGAGCAGTACTTC	CAVQTGGEQYF	TRBJ2-7	TRBV6-5	NA	11	NA
TGTGCCAGCAGCAGACTAGCGGGCCCCGACGAGCAGTACTTC	CASSRLAGPDEQYF	TRBJ2-7	TRBV6-1	TRBD2	14	NA
TGTGCCAGCAGCTCCGGGCGGGGGGAAAAACTGTTTTTT	CASSSGRGEKLFF	TRBJ1-4	TRBV7-9	NA	13	many
TGTGCCAGCAGCTTTGGGCTAGCTTTTGACAATGAGCAGTTCTTC	CASSFGLAFDNEQFF	TRBJ2-1	TRBV5-4	NA	15	NA
TGCGCCAGCAGCCCGGACAGTCACTCTGGGGCCAACGTCCTGACTTTC	CASSPDSHSGANVLTF	TRBJ2-6	TRBV5-1	NA	16	NA
TGTGCCAGCAGTTCCCTAGACGGATACCAGCCCCAGCATTTT	CASSSLDGYQPQHF	TRBJ1-5	TRBV27	NA	14	few
TGTGCCAGCTCACCTAGCTCCTACGAGCAGTACTTC	CASSPSSYEQYF	TRBJ2-7	TRBV18	NA	12	NA
TGTGCCAGCAGGCGGGAGAGGGGGGAGGATGAGCAGTTCTTC	CASRRERGEDEQFF	TRBJ2-1	TRBV7-8	NA	14	NA
TGCGCCAGCAGCCCCGGATTGGGGGACTATGGCTACACCTTC	CASSPGLGDYGYTF	TRBJ1-2	TRBV5-1	NA	14	NA
TGTGCCTGGAGTGTACTGCATGGAAACACCATATATTTT	CAWSVLHGNTIYF	TRBJ1-3	TRBV30	NA	13	NA
TGTGCCAGCAGCGAACCCCGGCTAGCGGGAGAAGGAGAGCAGTACTTC	CASSEPRLAGEGEQYF	TRBJ2-7	TRBV2	TRBD2	16	once
TGTGCCAGCAGCCAAGATTCAGAAAAACTGTTTTTT	CASSQDSEKLFF	TRBJ1-4	TRBV5-4	NA	12	NA
TGTGCCAGCAGCTTAGACAGCAATCAGCCCCAGCATTTT	CASSLDSNQPQHF	TRBJ1-5	TRBV7-9	NA	13	many
TGTGCCAGCAGTTTATCCGGGGGGGTCAACTATGGCTACACCTTC	CASSLSGGVNYGYTF	TRBJ1-2	TRBV27	NA	15	NA
TGTGCCAGCAGCTTAGGCGGGGGATCGTTCGGCGAGCAGTACTTC	CASSLGGGSFGEQYF	TRBJ2-7	TRBV11-1	TRBD2	15	NA
TGTGCCAGCAGCCCTGACGCCGGGTCAGTGACCCAGCATTTT	CASSPDAGSVTQHF	TRBJ1-5	TRBV5-4	NA	14	NA
TGTGCCAGTAGTGCCATAAGAACTAGCGCCAACTACGAGCAGTACTTC	CASSAIRTSANYEQYF	TRBJ2-7	TRBV19	TRBD2	16	NA
TGTGCCAGCAGTGTAACAGGCGGGGAGCTGTTTTTT	CASSVTGGELFF	TRBJ2-2	TRBV13	NA	12	NA
TGTGCCAGCAGCACGAGGGTGGGAAACACCATATATTTT	CASSTRVGNTIYF	TRBJ1-3	TRBV21-1	NA	13	NA
TGTGCCAGCAGCTTAGGGGGACGAAACGAGCAGTACTTC	CASSLGGRNEQYF	TRBJ2-7	TRBV7-6	NA	13	NA
TGTGCCAGCAGCTTGGCCACAAGCATATATTTT	CASSLATSIYF	TRBJ1-3	TRBV5-8	NA	11	NA
TGCGCCAGCAGCCGCGGACTAGCGGGAGGGCCGTCCGAGCAGTACTTC	CASSRGLAGGPSEQYF	TRBJ2-7	TRBV4-1	TRBD2	16	few
TGTGCCAGCAGTTCTCAGGTTAACAATGAGCAGTTCTTC	CASSSQVNNEQFF	TRBJ2-1	TRBV28	NA	13	NA
TGTGCCAGCAGCTTGGGAGAAAGGGCAGCGGTGGCCTTCTTT	CASSLGERAAVAFF	TRBJ1-1	TRBV7-8	NA	14	NA
TGTGCCAGCAGTCTGGGACAGCGAAATGAGCAGTTCTTC	CASSLGQRNEQFF	TRBJ2-1	TRBV2	TRBD1	13	once
TGTGCCAGCAGCTTAGGGGGTGGCAGGGGTTACGAGCAGTACTTC	CASSLGGGRGYEQYF	TRBJ2-7	TRBV11-2	NA	15	NA
TGTGCCAGCAGCTTATTTGTAGGATGGACCGGGGAGCTGTTTTTT	CASSLFVGWTGELFF	TRBJ2-2	TRBV7-3	NA	15	NA
TGCAGTGCTAGTCGGTCCTACGAGCAGTACTTC	CSASRSYEQYF	TRBJ2-7	TRBV20-1	NA	11	NA
TGTGCCAGCAGTGGCTACGGGAGGGCCGAGGAGACCCAGTACTTC	CASSGYGRAEETQYF	TRBJ2-5	TRBV28	TRBD2	15	NA
TGTGCCAGTACGACGGGGGCGGTGCAGCCCCAGCATTTT	CASTTGAVQPQHF	TRBJ1-5	TRBV19	NA	13	NA
TGCGCCAGCAGCTTCGGGCCCAGCTCCTACGAGCAGTACTTC	CASSFGPSSYEQYF	TRBJ2-7	TRBV5-1	NA	14	NA
TGTGCCAGCAGTCCCGGGACAGGGGGCGGTGAGCAGTTCTTC	CASSPGTGGGEQFF	TRBJ2-1	TRBV28	TRBD1	14	NA
TGCGCCAGCAGCTTGGCCGGGGTAGTAGCAGATACGCAGTATTTT	CASSLAGVVADTQYF	TRBJ2-3	TRBV5-1	NA	15	NA
TGTGCCAGAAGCTTGAGAGCGGGAGCTAGCGGTGAGCAGTTCTTC	CARSLRAGASGEQFF	TRBJ2-1	TRBV5-3	TRBD2	15	NA
TGTGCCATCAGTGATCCGGGACAGGGATTTGAAGCTTTCTTT	CAISDPGQGFEAFF	TRBJ1-1	TRBV10-3	TRBD1	14	few
TGTGCCAGCAGTGCCGGGACTAGCGGGAGTAGTGGGCAGTTCTTC	CASSAGTSGSSGQFF	TRBJ2-1	TRBV6-1	TRBD2	15	NA
TGTGCCAGCAGTAGAAAACCCGGGACCATTACGGGGAATGAGCAGTTCTTC	CASSRKPGTITGNEQFF	TRBJ2-1	TRBV6-4	NA	17	NA
TGTGCCAGCAGTGGCGTGGGGGACAGTTACAATGAGCAGTTCTTC	CASSGVGDSYNEQFF	TRBJ2-1	TRBV7-9	TRBD1	15	NA
TGCGCCAGCAGCTTGGTTACGGGGGCAGATACGCAGTATTTT	CASSLVTGADTQYF	TRBJ2-3	TRBV5-1	NA	14	NA